A selection of T cell receptor beta chains follows, all from one sample in a study of shared clonotypes between healthy human individuals. Here immunoSEQ multiplex PCR was the method, and the copy in TCRdb shows in-frame clones only, minus some. This sample has some 2,500,000 clones, with approximately 90% found just once. Sequencing was performed on naive CD4+ T cells from PBMCs. The receptors derive from a man between 18 and 29 years old in good health. Some clones in this sample may be carry-over from other donors' samples. Both conserved end residues are part of each CDR3. The D gene is left open where the match is weak.

j_call d_call v_call cdr3_aa cdr3_nt
TRBJ2-1 TRBD2 TRBV19 CASSIYGRAPNEQFF TGTGCCAGTAGTATTTACGGGAGGGCCCCCAATGAGCAGTTCTTC
TRBJ2-1 - TRBV6-6 CASSYQAGLNEQFF TGTGCCAGCAGTTATCAGGCCGGCCTCAATGAGCAGTTCTTC
TRBJ2-1 - TRBV21-1 CASSKEKGDNEQFF TGTGCCAGCAGCAAAGAAAAGGGCGACAATGAGCAGTTCTTC
TRBJ2-7 - TRBV2 CASGGTAYEQYF TGTGCCAGCGGGGGGACAGCCTACGAGCAGTACTTC
TRBJ1-2 TRBD1 TRBV7-2 CASSSRTGRVSGYTF TGTGCCAGCAGCTCCCGGACAGGGCGGGTTTCGGGCTACACCTTC
TRBJ2-5 - TRBV20-1 CSARNQETQYF TGCAGTGCTAGAAACCAAGAGACCCAGTACTTC
TRBJ2-7 - TRBV27 CASRTQGPPYEQYF TGTGCCAGCAGAACCCAGGGGCCGCCCTACGAGCAGTACTTC
TRBJ2-4 - TRBV7-2 CASSLGQGKYF TGTGCCAGCAGCTTAGGGCAGGGGAAGTACTTC
TRBJ1-5 - TRBV2 CASRSAGEQPQHF TGTGCCAGCCGGTCGGCAGGGGAACAGCCCCAGCATTTT
TRBJ2-2 TRBD1 TRBV6-6 CASREGTANTGELFF TGTGCCAGCAGGGAAGGGACAGCCAACACCGGGGAGCTGTTTTTT
TRBJ1-4 - TRBV15 CATSSGATNEKLFF TGTGCCACCAGCAGCGGAGCAACTAATGAAAAACTGTTTTTT
TRBJ2-1 - TRBV18 CASSPPPLMSGVSSYNEQFF TGTGCCAGCTCACCACCGCCACTAATGAGTGGAGTGAGCTCCTACAATGAGCAGTTCTTC
TRBJ2-2 - TRBV7-6 CASSEQTSTGELFF TGTGCCAGCAGCGAGCAAACAAGCACCGGGGAGCTGTTTTTT
TRBJ2-2 - TRBV9 CASSVEAGANTGELFF TGTGCCAGCAGCGTAGAGGCAGGTGCGAACACCGGGGAGCTGTTTTTT
TRBJ1-2 TRBD1 TRBV7-2 CASSSRQGYYGYTF TGTGCCAGCAGCTCCCGACAGGGTTACTATGGCTACACCTTC
TRBJ1-2 TRBD1 TRBV18 CASSRSMDRGRDGYTF TGTGCCAGCTCACGTTCAATGGACAGGGGGCGAGATGGCTACACCTTC